This TCR beta chain emerged from a study of T cells after posttransplantation cyclophosphamide. Using immunoSEQ multiplex PCR, the repertoire was profiled, and TCRdb retains in-frame clones only, with some absent. The data show about 46,000 clones, around 94% seen once. Germline CDR1 and CDR2: MGHRA and YSYEKL. The CDR3 consists of 17 residues. The V and J ends lost 0 bases and 4 bases, in that order; junction bases with no gene match: 10. V usage is TRBV4-1 and J usage is TRBJ2-3; 7 positions agree with TRBD2. The TCR comes from a woman aged 45-60 years in good health and a related stem cell transplant donor. Sequenced material: PBMCs. In DNA form, the CDR3 reads TGCGCCAGCAGCCAAGATCCTTCGGCGGGGGTAGCAGATACGCAGTATTTT. Its translation: CASSQDPSAGVADTQYF.